This T cell receptor (beta chain) originates from a study of T cell changes during pregnancy in multiple sclerosis (dated by TCRdb to the late 2010s). In the study overall: The study looked at changes in the T cell repertoire across pregnancy in women with multiple sclerosis.

Library preparation used the immunoSEQ multiplex PCR assay. TCRdb provides this immuneACCESS table in a form limited to in-frame rearrangements. Some clones are lacking; in checked studies, under half of them reflect an unresolved V gene, and why the rest are absent is not known. Within this sample are 50,000 to 60,000 clones, with approximately 90% of them counted one time only. Less than 2% of the sample is held by the ten biggest clonotypes. The germline V and J ends show losses of 1 base and 13 bases respectively, and no gene match explains 6 bases of the junction. CDR1 is given as SNHLY and CDR2 as FYNNEI, both from the germline V gene. CDR3 length: 14 amino acids, cysteine to phenylalanine. Kept here is only the CDR3 DNA, which spans 42 bases and is read in frame from base 1. Concerning this clone: Its antigen has not been determined. Base qualities are not at hand, and no much larger clone is one base apart.

Material: peripheral blood, obtained after pregnancy. The chain joins TRBV2 to TRBJ1-6, and 8 bases in between align with TRBD1. The TCR was taken from a female donor with multiple sclerosis, enrolled in a pregnancy study. The CDR3 sequence is CASSEGDRRDPLHF. The DNA sequence is as follows: TGTGCCAGCAGTGAAGGGGACAGGAGGGACCCCCTCCACTTT.